The T cell receptor beta chain described here comes from a study of T-cell reconstitution after alpha-beta-depleted transplantation in children. As it was prepared, the TCRbeta library received unique molecular identifiers. TCRdb re-analysed the PCR reads in MiXCR, keeping a single row per CDR3 protein. This table has roughly 100,000 distinct CDR3 sequences, 8% to 9% appearing once. There are many counts of this clonotype. This sequence originates from a human donor who donated a stem cell graft to a child with congenital amegakaryocytic thrombocytopenia. Source: PBMCs from the stem cell graft donor, taken from the stem cell graft.

CDR3 bases: TGTGCCAGCAGCCCGGGACAGGGAAATTCACCCCTCCACTTT. Its protein is CASSPGQGNSPLHF. The rearrangement links TRBV7-9 to TRBJ1-6, with TRBD1 matching 9 bases. This CDR3 comprises 14 residues. CDR1 and CDR2 (germline): SEHNR, FQNEAQ (reference sequence). After removal of 5 bases from V and 7 bases from J, the junction contained 3 bases not matched to a gene.